This note documents a single T cell receptor (beta chain) sequence. The data were obtained in a study of long-term antiretroviral therapy in people with HIV. J was trimmed by 3 bases and V by 4 bases; bases with no gene match: 8. There are 16 residues in the CDR3. CDR1 is MNHEY, CDR2 SMNVEV, per germline (reference sequence). A v3.0 immunoSEQ assay was performed at survey level. Libraries were prepared by immunoSEQ multiplex PCR; TCRdb keeps only in-frame clonotypes and omits some of them. The repertoire consists of some 40,000 clones, with roughly 76% occurring once and the leading ten covering approximately 5.1%.

The sequence was obtained from a man aged 18 to 29 with HIV. This chain links TRBV27 with TRBJ2-2; 7 positions agree with TRBD2. Material: unsorted PBMCs, obtained 1.5 years after starting antiretroviral therapy. CDR3 amino acids: CASSWSRLADTGELFF. CDR3 DNA sequence: TGTGCCAGCAGTTGGTCTCGGCTAGCGGACACCGGGGAGCTGTTTTTT.